Listed below are T cell receptor beta chains from one sample, sequenced in a study of cytomegalovirus exposure and HLA in healthy donors. The protocol was immunoSEQ multiplex PCR, while the TCRdb copy is restricted to in-frame clones and leaves out a portion. The repertoire holds more than 150,000 clones, with approximately 81% as singletons. Sequenced: PBMCs. These receptors were obtained from a boy aged 2 to 9 in good health and CMV-seronegative. The CDR3 runs from the conserved cysteine through the conserved F or W. Fields, in order: V gene, J gene, D gene, clone size, CDR3 protein, CDR3 DNA. D genes are given only for firm matches. Size values are once, few and many counts, or a class for expanded clones, and some rows have none.

TRBV5-4,TRBJ2-7,NA,NA,CASSWPGQMSYEQYF,TGTGCCAGCAGCTGGCCAGGACAGATGTCCTACGAGCAGTACTTC
TRBV7-9,TRBJ1-4,NA,NA,CASSTSWASNEKLFF,TGTGCCAGCAGCACTAGCTGGGCCTCTAATGAAAAACTGTTTTTT
TRBV5-5,TRBJ2-7,NA,NA,CASSLNVGYSSYEQYF,TGTGCCAGCAGCCTGAATGTTGGTTACTCATCCTACGAGCAGTACTTC
TRBV30,TRBJ2-2,TRBD2,NA,CARDLAGFPGELFF,TGTGCCCGAGATTTAGCGGGATTTCCCGGGGAGCTGTTTTTT
TRBV5-8,TRBJ1-4,TRBD1,NA,CASSLPGQGNEKLFF,TGTGCCAGCAGCTTGCCCGGACAGGGGAATGAAAAACTGTTTTTT
TRBV4-2,TRBJ2-7,TRBD1,NA,CASSQGIFAGQDSEQYF,TGTGCCAGCAGCCAAGGAATCTTCGCGGGACAGGATTCCGAGCAGTACTTC
TRBV6-1,TRBJ2-3,TRBD2,NA,CASSGGTSGRATTDTQYF,TGTGCCAGCAGTGGGGGGACTAGCGGGAGGGCCACGACAGATACGCAGTATTTT
TRBV30,TRBJ2-5,TRBD2,NA,CAWSVSLAGVEETQYF,TGTGCCTGGAGTGTGAGCCTAGCGGGAGTGGAAGAGACCCAGTACTTC
TRBV7-8,TRBJ2-1,TRBD1,NA,CASSLEGQVEFF,TGTGCCAGCAGCTTAGAGGGACAGGTGGAGTTCTTC
TRBV7-9,TRBJ1-2,NA,NA,CASSSIDGYTF,TGTGCCAGCAGCTCGATAGATGGCTACACCTTC
TRBV10-3,TRBJ1-5,NA,once,CAISVLGLPNQPQHF,TGTGCCATCAGTGTATTGGGACTACCTAATCAGCCCCAGCATTTT
TRBV11-2,TRBJ1-4,TRBD1,NA,CASSLRGQGREKLFF,TGTGCCAGCAGCTTAAGGGGACAGGGGCGGGAAAAACTGTTTTTT
TRBV28,TRBJ2-7,TRBD2,NA,CASSAELAGGPYEQYF,TGTGCCAGCAGTGCCGAACTAGCGGGAGGACCCTACGAGCAGTACTTC
TRBV27,TRBJ2-7,TRBD2,few,CASSLGGDRDKQYF,TGTGCCAGCAGTTTAGGGGGGGACCGGGATAAGCAGTACTTC
TRBV4-1,TRBJ2-1,NA,once,CASSQYALGSEGIDEQFF,TGCGCCAGCAGCCAATACGCCCTCGGGAGCGAGGGTATAGATGAGCAGTTCTTC
TRBV7-6,TRBJ1-3,NA,NA,CASSRTTGPSGNTIYF,TGTGCCAGCAGCCGAACGACAGGACCCTCTGGAAACACCATATATTTT
TRBV28,TRBJ2-7,NA,NA,CASSPRIRLYEQYF,TGTGCCAGCTCCCCCCGGATCCGACTCTACGAGCAGTACTTC
TRBV13,TRBJ2-7,NA,NA,CASSQGNEQYF,TGTGCCAGCAGCCAGGGGAACGAGCAGTACTTC
TRBV2,TRBJ1-4,TRBD1,NA,CASSDDRGREKLFF,TGTGCCAGCAGTGACGACAGGGGGCGGGAAAAACTGTTTTTT
TRBV11-2,TRBJ2-4,TRBD1,NA,CASSLGTGGNLEYF,TGTGCCAGCAGCTTGGGGACAGGGGGCAACTTAGAGTACTTC
TRBV27,TRBJ2-2,NA,NA,CASSSGRGTGELFF,TGTGCCAGCAGTTCTGGGAGAGGCACCGGGGAGCTGTTTTTT
TRBV30,TRBJ2-1,TRBD2,NA,CAWSATSALGGGEQFF,TGTGCCTGGAGTGCGACTAGCGCCTTAGGAGGTGGTGAGCAGTTCTTC
TRBV4-2,TRBJ2-7,NA,once,CASSQDRTVEFYEQYF,TGTGCCAGCAGCCAAGATCGGACAGTAGAATTCTACGAGCAGTACTTC
TRBV29-1,TRBJ2-7,TRBD1,NA,CSVRTGETYEQYF,TGCAGCGTTCGGACAGGGGAGACCTACGAGCAGTACTTC
TRBV19,TRBJ2-6,NA,few,CASSIQAISGANVLTF,TGTGCCAGTAGTATACAGGCGATCTCTGGGGCCAACGTCCTGACTTTC
TRBV30,TRBJ1-2,TRBD1,NA,CAWTPDRGDYGYTF,TGTGCCTGGACCCCGGACAGGGGGGACTATGGCTACACCTTC
TRBV10-3,TRBJ1-5,NA,NA,CAISSQETPQHF,TGTGCCATCAGTTCACAGGAGACCCCCCAGCATTTT
TRBV29-1,TRBJ1-1,TRBD1,NA,CSAPGGVNTEAFF,TGCAGCGCCCCAGGGGGAGTGAACACTGAAGCTTTCTTT
TRBV5-1,TRBJ2-1,TRBD1,once,CASSLGTGWGNNEQFF,TGCGCCAGCAGCTTAGGGACAGGGTGGGGGAACAATGAGCAGTTCTTC
TRBV30,TRBJ1-2,TRBD1,NA,CAWNKAGTGGPGYTF,TGTGCCTGGAACAAGGCAGGGACAGGGGGACCCGGCTACACCTTC
TRBV18,TRBJ1-5,NA,once,CASSPEVRTQPQHF,TGTGCCAGCTCACCGGAGGTGAGGACGCAGCCCCAGCATTTT
TRBV5-1,TRBJ1-1,TRBD1,NA,CASSSGTGGRTIMNTEAFF,TGCGCCAGCAGCTCCGGGACAGGGGGTCGCACGATCATGAACACTGAAGCTTTCTTT
TRBV5-1,TRBJ2-7,TRBD1,NA,CASSLGQGRYEQYF,TGCGCCAGCAGCTTGGGACAGGGGAGGTACGAGCAGTACTTC
TRBV5-4,TRBJ2-3,NA,NA,CASSLGGEGGHTQYF,TGTGCCAGCAGCTTGGGCGGGGAGGGGGGTCATACGCAGTATTTT
TRBV7-6,TRBJ2-3,NA,NA,CASSLGFVGDTQYF,TGTGCCAGCAGCTTAGGTTTTGTCGGGGATACGCAGTATTTT
TRBV11-2,TRBJ2-7,NA,NA,CASSLSGVSYEQYF,TGTGCCAGCAGCTTGTCCGGGGTCTCCTACGAGCAGTACTTC
TRBV7-2,TRBJ1-2,NA,once,CASSPLADSNYGYTF,TGTGCCAGCAGCCCCCTGGCAGACTCTAACTATGGCTACACCTTC
TRBV5-1,TRBJ1-1,NA,NA,CASSLGFGAEAFF,TGCGCCAGCAGCTTGGGGTTCGGAGCTGAAGCTTTCTTT
TRBV7-2,TRBJ2-3,TRBD2,NA,CASSLGVLAVTDTQYF,TGTGCCAGCAGCTTAGGTGTCCTAGCGGTCACAGATACGCAGTATTTT
TRBV7-6,TRBJ2-5,NA,once,CASSSWRSAGGETQYF,TGTGCCAGCAGCTCATGGAGGTCGGCGGGTGGGGAGACCCAGTACTTC
TRBV7-7,TRBJ2-7,NA,NA,CASSLAGAYEQYF,TGTGCCAGCAGCTTAGCAGGGGCCTACGAGCAGTACTTC
TRBV15,TRBJ1-5,NA,NA,CATSRELNQPQHF,TGTGCCACCAGCAGAGAACTAAATCAGCCCCAGCATTTT
TRBV10-1,TRBJ2-3,TRBD1,NA,CASRDPTGGISTDTQYF,TGCGCCAGCAGAGATCCCACAGGGGGCATTAGCACAGATACGCAGTATTTT
TRBV4-2,TRBJ1-1,NA,NA,CASHTQGNTEAFF,TGTGCCAGCCACACTCAGGGGAACACTGAAGCTTTCTTT
TRBV7-9,TRBJ2-3,NA,NA,CASSLHGTSDTQYF,TGTGCCAGCAGCTTGCACGGGACTTCAGATACGCAGTATTTT